The 16 T cell receptor beta chains in this list originate from one sample, sequenced in a study of blood T cells in healthy people across ages. A sample-barcoded 5' primer and a J-beta primer mix were used in a second PCR of about 7 to 12 cycles. TCRdb fed the 5' RACE reads into MiXCR, producing one record per CDR3 protein. In the table there are 870,000 or so distinct CDR3 sequences, around 30% of which are singletons. Sequences were obtained from blood. These receptors originate from a woman older than 75 in good health.

In its sample, this clonotype was seen many times. The V and J genes are TRBV7-2 and TRBJ1-2; D gene uncertain. CDR3 length: 15 amino acids. The germline gives CDR1 SGHTA, CDR2 FQGNSA. V was trimmed by 5 bases and J by 8 bases, leaving 21 bases between them. CDR3 coding DNA: TGTGCCAGCAGCGCCACCGAACAGTCTTTGCGAGGCTACACCTTC. It yields the protein CASSATEQSLRGYTF.

V usage is TRBV4-2 and J usage is TRBJ1-3; D ambiguous. CDR3 length: 17 residues. Looked up from germline, CDR1 is LGHNA and CDR2 is YNFKEQ. V was pared by 0 bases and J by 0 bases, with 12 bases between. CDR3 in amino acids: CASSQDLSVLSGNTIYF. DNA of the CDR3: TGTGCCAGCAGCCAAGATTTAAGCGTCCTCTCTGGAAACACCATATATTTT.

This clonotype was seen only a few times. A much more abundant neighbour one base away suggests this may be a read error. CDR3 sequence reads: CTSRTGTGGNYEQYF. In DNA, the CDR3 is TGTACCAGCAGAACCGGGACAGGGGGAAACTACGAGCAGTACTTC. The chain links TRBV6-2 or TRBV6-3 to TRBJ2-5; TRBD1 matches at 11 bases. The DNA end is a closer match to TRBJ2-7, so the J assignment may be wrong. The CDR3 has 15 amino acids. Germline assignment: CDR1 MNHEY and CDR2 SVGEGT.

A few counts support this clonotype. A read error may be the cause here, since a much bigger clone is one base away. CDR3 nucleotides: TGTGCCAGCAGCTTAGGGACGGGTTTGGGGACCTACAATGAGCAGTACTTC. As protein: CASSLGTGLGTYNEQYF. This chain connects TRBV7-2 to TRBJ2-5, with D possibly being TRBD1 or TRBD2 (5 bases each). In germline, CDR1 is SGHTA, CDR2 FQGNSA. The CDR3 sequence is 17 residues long. Trimming removed 1 base from V and 11 bases from J, with 26 bases in between. The entire variable domain, with the rest obtained from reference TRBV7-2 and TRBJ2-5, is as follows: GAGVSQSPSNKVTEKGKDVELRCDPISGHTALYWYRQSLGQGLEFLIYFQGNSAPDKSGLPSDRFSAERTGGSVSTLTIQRTQQEDSAVYLCASSLGTGLGTYNEQYFGPGTRLLVL.

On this clonotype itself: At one boundary the junction diverges from the germline segment, which might be a read error. The chain has TRBV12-3 or TRBV12-4 and TRBJ2-3, with 10 bases identical to TRBD2. CDR3 size: 16 residues. Here the CDR3 reads CASSIGSGGATDTEYF. Here the CDR3 DNA reads TGTGCCAGCAGCATAGGGAGCGGGGGGGCCACAGATACGGAGTATTTT.

This clonotype has a count of ten or more. V is TRBV15 and J is TRBJ2-4, with 14 bases aligning to TRBD2. The V segment lost 5 bases and the J segment 3 bases; nucleotides outside the gene matches: 6. Germline loops: CDR1 LNHNV, CDR2 YYDKDF (reference sequence). The CDR3 is 17 amino acids. The CDR3 coding sequence is TGTGCCACCAGCCCCCGGACTAGCGGGGGGAGCAAAAACATTCAGTACTTC. Protein product: CATSPRTSGGSKNIQYF.

As DNA, the CDR3 is TGCGCCAGCAGCTTTAGGGGTAAACAAGAGACCCAGTACTTC. It yields the protein CASSFRGKQETQYF. This rearrangement joins TRBV5-1 to TRBJ2-5; maybe TRBD1 (5 bases). Germline V gives CDR1 SGHRS, CDR2 YFSETQ. The CDR3 extends over 14 amino acids. The ends were cut back, 2 bases at V and 2 bases at J, with 10 bases in the middle.

The chain recombines TRBV6-2 or TRBV6-3 with TRBJ1-2; no reliable D call. There are 15 residues in the CDR3. Germline V gene sequence: CDR1 MNHEY, CDR2 SVGEGT. Trimming removed 2 bases from V and 1 base from J, with 11 bases in between. Written as DNA, the CDR3 is TGTGCCAGCAGTTACGGAGGCAGGAATAACTATGGCTACACCTTC. The encoded protein is CASSYGGRNNYGYTF.

J is TRBJ1-5 and V is TRBV24-1; D gene unclear. CDR1 is KGHDR, CDR2 SFDVKD, per germline. This CDR3 spans 15 amino acids. V lost 4 bases and J 3 bases, leaving 12 bases between the germline ends. CDR3 DNA: TGTGCCACCAGTGAGGCAGGACTCAACAATCAGCCCCAGCATTTT. Protein: CATSEAGLNNQPQHF.

The V call is TRBV7-2, the J call TRBJ2-3; 9 bases align to TRBD2. The CDR3 sequence is 15 residues long. Germline loops: CDR1 SGHTA, CDR2 FQGNSA. J gave up 5 bases and V 7 bases, and 10 bases lay outside the gene matches. This CDR3 reads CASTQTSGILDTQYF. Written as DNA, the CDR3 is TGTGCCAGCACCCAGACTAGCGGAATCTTAGATACGCAGTATTTT.

This clonotype appeared once. A much larger clone is a single base away; this may be a read error. No conserved phenylalanine or tryptophan is present at the end of the CDR3, so a read error is the likely explanation. V usage is TRBV28 and J usage is TRBJ2-3, with TRBD2 matching over 8 bases. This CDR3 spans 14 amino acids. V was clipped by 3 bases and J by 4 bases; unmatched bases: 3. Per the germline V gene, CDR1 is MDHEN and CDR2 is SYDVKM. The CDR3: CASSLPGGADTQYL. As DNA, the CDR3 is TGTGCCAGCAGTTTGCCCGGGGGGGCAGATACGCAGTATCTT.

This clonotype was seen once. A read error may be the cause here, since a much bigger clone is one base away. V and J are TRBV20-1 and TRBJ2-1; 11 nucleotides match TRBD2. Per the germline V gene, CDR1 is DFQATT and CDR2 is SNEGSKA (reference sequence). The CDR3 consists of 14 residues. The chain's CDR3 is CGASGGNSYNEQFF. In DNA form, the CDR3 reads TGCGGTGCTAGCGGGGGGAACTCCTACAATGAGCAGTTCTTC.

This clonotype was detected many times. The rearrangement uses TRBV20-1 and TRBJ2-7; 8 bases fit TRBD1. This CDR3 is 15 amino acids long. The junction had 12 bases not matched to a gene; V was cut back by 5 bases and J by 3 bases. Germline V gene data show CDR1 as DFQATT and CDR2 as SNEGSKA (reference sequence). The CDR3 loop is CSAPRTGTGFYEQYF. The DNA for the CDR3 is TGCAGTGCTCCCAGGACAGGGACAGGTTTCTACGAGCAGTACTTC.

Details on this clonotype: This could be a read error, since a much larger clone is one nucleotide away. The chain links TRBV7-2 to TRBJ1-2; 7 nucleotides match TRBD1. J gave up 4 bases and V 5 bases, and 7 bases lay outside the gene matches. This CDR3 has 14 residues. Germline V gene data show CDR1 as SGHTA and CDR2 as FQGNSA. Here the CDR3 DNA reads TGTGCCAGCAGCCGGTACAGGGGTAGCTATGGCTACACCTTC. Residues: CASSRYRGSYGYTF.

This clonotype was detected ten times or more. This chain links TRBV6-2 or TRBV6-3 with TRBJ2-5, with D perhaps given as TRBD1 or TRBD2 (5 bases each). V was trimmed by 6 bases and J by 5 bases, leaving 19 bases between them. Germline CDR1 and CDR2: MNHEY and SVGEGT. CDR3 length: 15 amino acids. The CDR3 loop is CASSRQIPGQETQYF. CDR3 nucleotide sequence: TGTGCCAGCAGCCGGCAGATTCCGGGGCAGGAGACCCAGTACTTC.

A note on this clonotype: One base away lies a much larger clone, so this may be a sequencing read error. The chain uses TRBV6-2 or TRBV6-3 and TRBJ2-5; TRBD1 is a possible D gene (5 bases). The better agreement between TRBJ2-1 and the DNA end casts doubt on the J call. This CDR3 is 16 amino acids long. Germline V gene sequence: CDR1 MNHEY, CDR2 SVGEGT. As DNA, the CDR3 is TGTGCCAGCAGACCTACGCCAGGGAAGTACCAAGAGACCCAGTTCTTC. This gives the protein CASRPTPGKYQETQFF.